This TCR beta chain was recorded in a study of T cells expressing NK-cell markers. Per the germline V gene, CDR1 is SGHVS and CDR2 is FQNEAQ. This CDR3 is built from 13 residues. The authors made TCR beta cDNA libraries by 5'RACE template switching. This switching added a universal primer site and UMIs. After re-calling the 5' RACE reads, TCRdb lists one entry per CDR3 protein, DNA absent. The table for this sample gives around 380,000 distinct CDR3 sequences. The clonotype comes from a woman aged 50 to 60 in good health. The chain links TRBV7-8 to TRBJ1-1. The sample comprised blood T cells: a sorted CD56 or NKG2C T cell subset, CD4+ or CD8+ T cells, or bulk PBMC T cells (not recorded which). The CDR3 protein is CASSLYGEAEAFF. The full variable domain, completed using reference TRBV7-8 and TRBJ1-1, is GAGVSQSPRYKVAKRGQDVALRCDPISGHVSLFWYQQALGQGPEFLTYFQNEAQLDKSGLPSDRFFAERPEGSVSTLKIQRTQQEDSAVYLCASSLYGEAEAFFGQGTRLTVV.